The source of this TCR beta chain is a study of tumor and adjacent non-tumor tissue in lung cancer. Study information: Aged about 30 to 85 years, patients included fewer than 11 men and several women with stage I to III disease.

No cell sorting was done before RNA was extracted from the tissue. Newly diagnosed lung cancer patients had thoracic surgery in China, August–late 2014, without prior chemotherapy. A modified ARM-PCR protocol with three rounds of nested PCR amplified TCRbeta. MiXCR, run by TCRdb on the multiplex PCR reads, gives a single entry per CDR3 protein. Altogether 95,000 to 150,000 distinct CDR3 sequences are present, 66% being singletons, with the ten largest covering 10% to 15%. Points on this clonotype: A read error may account for a junction end that differs from germline.

The sequenced sample consisted of lung tumor tissue. This sequence originates from a man aged 30 to 39 with non-small cell lung cancer.

CDR3 nucleotide sequence: TGTGCTAGCAGGGTCCGGGACCTACTTTCCTACGAGCAGTACTTC. It encodes CASRVRDLLSYEQYF. The chain uses TRBV11-1 and TRBJ2-7; D assignment may be TRBD1 or TRBD2 (5 bases each). The CDR3 runs 15 residues. Per the germline V gene, CDR1 is SGHAT and CDR2 is FQDESV (reference sequence).